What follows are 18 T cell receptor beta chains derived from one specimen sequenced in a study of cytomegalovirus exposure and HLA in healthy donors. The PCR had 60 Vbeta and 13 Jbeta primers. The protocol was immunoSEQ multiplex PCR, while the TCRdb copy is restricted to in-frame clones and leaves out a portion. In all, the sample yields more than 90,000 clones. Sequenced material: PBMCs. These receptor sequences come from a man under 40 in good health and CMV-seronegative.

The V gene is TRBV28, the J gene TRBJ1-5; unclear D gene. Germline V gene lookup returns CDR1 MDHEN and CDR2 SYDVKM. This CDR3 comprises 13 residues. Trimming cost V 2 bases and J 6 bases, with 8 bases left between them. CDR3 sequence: CASSLRGGQPQHF. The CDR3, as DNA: TGTGCCAGCAGTTTACGGGGAGGTCAGCCCCAGCATTTT.

DNA for the CDR3: TGTGCCAGCAGCTTGTTAGCCACAGATACGCAGTATTTT. Amino acids: CASSLLATDTQYF. The chain has TRBV5-6 and TRBJ2-3; no definite D call. V was shortened by 1 base and J by 2 bases, with 5 bases between the two germline ends. The CDR3 sequence is 13 residues long. Per the germline V gene, CDR1 is SGHDT and CDR2 is YYEEEE.

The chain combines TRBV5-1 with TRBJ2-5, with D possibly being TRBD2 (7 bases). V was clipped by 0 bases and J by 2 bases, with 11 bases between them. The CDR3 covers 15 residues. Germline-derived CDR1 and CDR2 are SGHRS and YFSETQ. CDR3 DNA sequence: TGCGCCAGCAGCTTGGCCGGGGGGCCGCAAGAGACCCAGTACTTC. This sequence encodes CASSLAGGPQETQYF.

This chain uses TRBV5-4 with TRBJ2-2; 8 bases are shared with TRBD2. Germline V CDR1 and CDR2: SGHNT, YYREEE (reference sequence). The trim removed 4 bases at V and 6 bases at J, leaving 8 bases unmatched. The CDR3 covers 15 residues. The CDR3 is CASSRERGGAGELFF. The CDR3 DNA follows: TGTGCCAGCAGCCGAGAACGGGGGGGGGCCGGGGAGCTGTTTTTT. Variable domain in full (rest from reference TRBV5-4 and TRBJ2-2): ETGVTQSPTHLIKTRGQQVTLRCSSQSGHNTVSWYQQALGQGPQFIFQYYREEENGRGNFPPRFSGLQFPNYSSELNVNALELDDSALYLCASSRERGGAGELFFGEGSRLTVL.

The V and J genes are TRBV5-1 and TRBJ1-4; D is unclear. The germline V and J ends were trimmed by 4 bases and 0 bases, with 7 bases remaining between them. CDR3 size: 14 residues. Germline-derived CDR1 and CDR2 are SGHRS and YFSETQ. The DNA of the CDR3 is TGCGCCAGCAGCCGAGGAGCAACTAATGAAAAACTGTTTTTT. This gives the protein CASSRGATNEKLFF.

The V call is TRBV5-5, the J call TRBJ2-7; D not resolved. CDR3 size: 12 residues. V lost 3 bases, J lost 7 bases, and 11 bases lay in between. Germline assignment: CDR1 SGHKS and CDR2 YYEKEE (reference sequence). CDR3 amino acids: CASSYWVREQYF. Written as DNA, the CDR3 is TGTGCCAGCAGCTACTGGGTGCGGGAGCAGTACTTC.

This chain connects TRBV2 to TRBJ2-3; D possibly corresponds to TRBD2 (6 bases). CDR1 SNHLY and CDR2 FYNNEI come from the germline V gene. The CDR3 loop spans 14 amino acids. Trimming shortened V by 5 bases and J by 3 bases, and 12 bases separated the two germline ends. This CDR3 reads CASSLNRETDTQYF. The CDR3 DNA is TGTGCCAGCAGTCTTAACCGGGAGACAGATACGCAGTATTTT.

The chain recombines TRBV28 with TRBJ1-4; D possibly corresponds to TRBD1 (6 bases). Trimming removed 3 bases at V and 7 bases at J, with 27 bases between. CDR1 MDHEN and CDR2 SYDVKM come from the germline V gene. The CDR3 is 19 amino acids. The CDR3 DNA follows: TGTGCCAGCAGTTTTTCCGGGACAAGCCTTCTAGGATGGGTTGAAAAACTGTTTTTT. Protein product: CASSFSGTSLLGWVEKLFF.

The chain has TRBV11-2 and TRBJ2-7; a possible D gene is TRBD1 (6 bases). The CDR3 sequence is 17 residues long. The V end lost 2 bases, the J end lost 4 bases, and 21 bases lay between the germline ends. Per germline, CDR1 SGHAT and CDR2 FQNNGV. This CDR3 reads CASSLSPSQRGIYEQYF. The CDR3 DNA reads TGTGCCAGCAGCTTATCCCCCTCCCAGAGGGGGATATACGAGCAGTACTTC.

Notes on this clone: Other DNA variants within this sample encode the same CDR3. For the CDR3, the DNA is TGCGCCAGCAGCCCCGGGACAGGTGGGGAGACCCAGTACTTC. Protein product: CASSPGTGGETQYF. V is TRBV5-1 and J is TRBJ2-5; 8 bases are shared with TRBD1. This CDR3 contains 14 residues. Germline CDR1 reads SGHRS; CDR2 reads YFSETQ. V shed 4 bases, J shed 5 bases, and the junction held 7 bases outside the gene matches.

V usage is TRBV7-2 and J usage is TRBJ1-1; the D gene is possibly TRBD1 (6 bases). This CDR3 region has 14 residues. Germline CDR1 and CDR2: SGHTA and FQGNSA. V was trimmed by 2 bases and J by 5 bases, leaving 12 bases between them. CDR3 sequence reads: CASSLLGAPTEAFF. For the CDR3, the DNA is TGTGCCAGCAGCTTATTGGGGGCGCCGACTGAAGCTTTCTTT.

The CDR3 region is CASKDSSYEQYF. CDR3 sequence (DNA): TGCGCCAGTAAGGACAGTTCCTACGAGCAGTACTTC. The chain couples TRBV5-1 to TRBJ2-7; possibly TRBD1 for D (6 bases). CDR3 length: 12 residues. V gave up 8 bases and J gave up 1 base, with 10 bases separating them. The germline CDR1 and CDR2 sequences are SGHRS and YFSETQ.

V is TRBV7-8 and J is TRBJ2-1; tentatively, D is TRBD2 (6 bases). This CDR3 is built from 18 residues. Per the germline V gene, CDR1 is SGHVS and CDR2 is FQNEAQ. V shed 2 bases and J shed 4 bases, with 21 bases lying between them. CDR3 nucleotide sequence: TGTGCCAGCAGCTTAAGAACGGTTTCAACGGGGGTATACAATGAGCAGTTCTTC. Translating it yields CASSLRTVSTGVYNEQFF.

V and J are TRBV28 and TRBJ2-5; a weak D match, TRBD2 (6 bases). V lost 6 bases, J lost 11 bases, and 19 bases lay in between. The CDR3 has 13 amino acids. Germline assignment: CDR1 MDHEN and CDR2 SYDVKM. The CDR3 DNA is TGTGCCAGCAGCCGTGGACTGGGAGGTCGACAGTACTTC. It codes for CASSRGLGGRQYF.

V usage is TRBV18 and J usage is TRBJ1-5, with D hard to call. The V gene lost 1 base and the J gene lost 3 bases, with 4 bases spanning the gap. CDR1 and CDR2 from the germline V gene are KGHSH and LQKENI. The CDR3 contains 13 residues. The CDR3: CASSPLINQPQHF. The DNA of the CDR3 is TGTGCCAGCTCACCACTCATCAATCAGCCCCAGCATTTT.

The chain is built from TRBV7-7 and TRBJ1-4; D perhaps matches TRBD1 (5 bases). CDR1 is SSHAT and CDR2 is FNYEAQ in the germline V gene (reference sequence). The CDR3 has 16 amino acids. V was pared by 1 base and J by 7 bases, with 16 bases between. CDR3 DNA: TGTGCCAGCAGCTTAGGGGTATCTAGGGGACTTGAAAAACTGTTTTTT. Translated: CASSLGVSRGLEKLFF.

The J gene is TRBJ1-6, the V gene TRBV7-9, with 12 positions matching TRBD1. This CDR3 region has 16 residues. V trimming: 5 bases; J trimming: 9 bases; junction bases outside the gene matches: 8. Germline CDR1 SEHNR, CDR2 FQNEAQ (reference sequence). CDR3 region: CASSAAGQGAGSPLHF. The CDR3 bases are TGTGCCAGCAGCGCAGCGGGACAGGGGGCCGGTTCACCCCTCCACTTT.

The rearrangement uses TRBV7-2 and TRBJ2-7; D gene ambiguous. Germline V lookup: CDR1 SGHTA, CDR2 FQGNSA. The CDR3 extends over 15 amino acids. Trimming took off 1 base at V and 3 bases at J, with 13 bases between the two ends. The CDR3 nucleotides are TGTGCCAGCAGCTTAGGTGGCGGTTTCAACTACGAGCAGTACTTC. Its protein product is CASSLGGGFNYEQYF.